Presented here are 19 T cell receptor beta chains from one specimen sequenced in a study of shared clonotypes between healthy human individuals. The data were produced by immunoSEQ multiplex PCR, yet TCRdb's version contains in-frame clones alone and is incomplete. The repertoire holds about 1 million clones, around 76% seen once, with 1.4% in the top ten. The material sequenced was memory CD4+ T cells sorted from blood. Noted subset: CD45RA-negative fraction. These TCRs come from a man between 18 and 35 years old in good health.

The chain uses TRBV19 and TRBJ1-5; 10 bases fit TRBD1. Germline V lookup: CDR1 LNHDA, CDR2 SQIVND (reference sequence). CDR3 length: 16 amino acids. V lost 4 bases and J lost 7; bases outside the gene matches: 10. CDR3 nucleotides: TGTGCCAGTAGTACCTTGGGACAGGGGAATTACCAGCCCCAGCATTTT. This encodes CASSTLGQGNYQPQHF.

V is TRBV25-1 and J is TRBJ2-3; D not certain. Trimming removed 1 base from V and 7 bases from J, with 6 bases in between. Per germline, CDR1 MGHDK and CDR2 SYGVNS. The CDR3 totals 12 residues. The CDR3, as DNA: TGTGCCAGCAGTGAATCAGAGAATACGCAGTATTTT. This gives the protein CASSESENTQYF. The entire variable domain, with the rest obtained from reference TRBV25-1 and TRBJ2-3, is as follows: EADIYQTPRYLVIGTGKKITLECSQTMGHDKMYWYQQDPGMELHLIHYSYGVNSTEKGDLSSESTVSRIRTEHFPLTLESARPSHTSQYLCASSESENTQYFGPGTRLTVL.

The CDR3 protein is CASSLVGAKGTYEQYF. Written as DNA, the CDR3 is TGCGCCAGCAGCTTGGTCGGGGCAAAGGGAACCTACGAGCAGTACTTC. This chain joins TRBV5-1 and TRBJ2-7, with D perhaps given as TRBD1 or TRBD2 (5 bases each). Germline V gene data show CDR1 as SGHRS and CDR2 as YFSETQ. This CDR3 is 16 amino acids long. The V end lost 0 bases, the J end lost 2 bases, and 15 bases lay between the germline ends.

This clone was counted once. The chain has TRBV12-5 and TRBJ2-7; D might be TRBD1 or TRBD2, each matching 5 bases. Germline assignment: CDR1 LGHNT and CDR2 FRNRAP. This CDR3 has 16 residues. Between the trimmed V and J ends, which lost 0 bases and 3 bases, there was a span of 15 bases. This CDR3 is CASGLVTGPGIYEQYF. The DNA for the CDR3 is TGTGCTAGTGGTTTGGTAACGGGGCCCGGAATCTACGAGCAGTACTTC.

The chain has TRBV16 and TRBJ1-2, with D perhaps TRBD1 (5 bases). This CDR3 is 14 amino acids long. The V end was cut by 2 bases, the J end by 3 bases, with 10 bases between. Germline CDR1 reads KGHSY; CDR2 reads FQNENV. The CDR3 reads CASSQRGDYYGYTF. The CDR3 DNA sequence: TGTGCCAGCAGCCAACGGGGGGACTACTATGGCTACACCTTC.

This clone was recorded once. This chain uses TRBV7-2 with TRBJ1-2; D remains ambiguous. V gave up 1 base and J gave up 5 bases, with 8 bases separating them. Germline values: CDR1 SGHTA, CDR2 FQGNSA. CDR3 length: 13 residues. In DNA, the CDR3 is TGTGCCAGCAGCTTAGGGCGGCAGTATGGCTACACCTTC. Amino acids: CASSLGRQYGYTF.

Here the CDR3 reads CASSYQQGTEAFF. CDR3 DNA sequence: TGTGCCAGCAGCTACCAACAGGGCACTGAAGCTTTCTTT. The chain is built from TRBV7-3 and TRBJ1-1; maybe TRBD1 (6 bases). This CDR3 comprises 13 residues. Trimming stripped 4 bases from V and 4 bases from J, with 10 bases between. Germline CDR1 is SGHTA and CDR2 is FQGTGA.

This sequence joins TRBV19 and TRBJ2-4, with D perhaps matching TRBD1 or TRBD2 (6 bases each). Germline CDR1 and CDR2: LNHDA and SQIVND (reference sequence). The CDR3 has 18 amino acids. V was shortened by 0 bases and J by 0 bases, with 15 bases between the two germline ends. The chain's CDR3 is CASSIDMTGALAKNIQYF. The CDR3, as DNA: TGTGCCAGTAGTATAGACATGACGGGGGCTCTAGCCAAAAACATTCAGTACTTC.

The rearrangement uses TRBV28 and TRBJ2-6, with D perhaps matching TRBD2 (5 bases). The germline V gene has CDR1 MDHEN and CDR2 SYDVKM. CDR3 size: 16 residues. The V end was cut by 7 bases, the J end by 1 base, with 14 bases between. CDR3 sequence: CASKPRGTSGANVLTF. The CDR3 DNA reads TGTGCCAGCAAACCACGGGGTACGTCTGGGGCCAACGTCCTGACTTTC.

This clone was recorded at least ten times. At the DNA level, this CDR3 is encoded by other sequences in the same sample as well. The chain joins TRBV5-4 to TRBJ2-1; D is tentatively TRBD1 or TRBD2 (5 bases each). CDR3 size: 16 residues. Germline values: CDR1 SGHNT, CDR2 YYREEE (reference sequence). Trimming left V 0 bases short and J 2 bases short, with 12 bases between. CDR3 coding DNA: TGTGCCAGCAGCTTGGAGGGGCGGGCGGCCTACAATGAGCAGTTCTTC. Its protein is CASSLEGRAAYNEQFF.

The CDR3 here is CASSLFTNYGYTF. CDR3 in DNA: TGTGCCAGCAGCTTATTTACCAACTATGGCTACACCTTC. V gene TRBV7-3 combines with J gene TRBJ1-2, with D uncertain. V lost 2 bases and J 2 bases, leaving 6 bases between the germline ends. This CDR3 is built from 13 residues. Germline CDR1 is SGHTA and CDR2 is FQGTGA.

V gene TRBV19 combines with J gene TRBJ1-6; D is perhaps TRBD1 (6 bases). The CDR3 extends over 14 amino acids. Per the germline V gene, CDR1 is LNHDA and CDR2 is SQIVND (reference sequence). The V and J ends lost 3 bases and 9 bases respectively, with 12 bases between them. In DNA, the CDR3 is TGTGCCAGTAGTATCTGGACAGTCGGTTCACCCCTCCACTTT. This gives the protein CASSIWTVGSPLHF.

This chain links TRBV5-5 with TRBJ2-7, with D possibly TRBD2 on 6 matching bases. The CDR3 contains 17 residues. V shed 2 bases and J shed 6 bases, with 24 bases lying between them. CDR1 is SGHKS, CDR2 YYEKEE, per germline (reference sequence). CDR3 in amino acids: CASSFALAGAGPVEQYF. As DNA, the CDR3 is TGTGCCAGCAGCTTCGCCCTTGCCGGCGCGGGACCTGTCGAGCAGTACTTC. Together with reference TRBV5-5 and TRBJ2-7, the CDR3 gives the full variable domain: DAGVTQSPTHLIKTRGQQVTLRCSPISGHKSVSWYQQVLGQGPQFIFQYYEKEERGRGNFPDRFSARQFPNYSSELNVNALLLGDSALYLCASSFALAGAGPVEQYFGPGTRLTVT.

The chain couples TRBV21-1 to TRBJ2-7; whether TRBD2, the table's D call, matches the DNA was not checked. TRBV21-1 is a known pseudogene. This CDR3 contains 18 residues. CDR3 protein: CASSNATRTRTQCYEQYF. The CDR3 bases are TGTGCCAGCAGCAACGCTACAAGGACTAGGACTCAGTGCTACGAGCAGTACTTC.

The CDR3 nucleotides are TGTGCCAGTAGTGGGAAAACAGGGAATTCACCCCTCCACTTT. Its translation is CASSGKTGNSPLHF. The chain uses TRBV19 and TRBJ1-6; D is possibly TRBD1 (6 bases). This CDR3 region has 14 residues. With 5 bases removed from V and 7 bases from J, the gap between germline ends came to 12 bases. Germline CDR1 and CDR2: LNHDA and SQIVND (reference sequence).

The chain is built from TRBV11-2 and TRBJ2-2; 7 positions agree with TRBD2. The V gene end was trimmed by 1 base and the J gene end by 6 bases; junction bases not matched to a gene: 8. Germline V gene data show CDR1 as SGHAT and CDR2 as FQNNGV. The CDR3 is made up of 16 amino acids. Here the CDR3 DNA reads TGTGCCAGCAGCTTAGCGCTCTCGACTAGCCCCGGGGAGCTGTTTTTT. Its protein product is CASSLALSTSPGELFF.

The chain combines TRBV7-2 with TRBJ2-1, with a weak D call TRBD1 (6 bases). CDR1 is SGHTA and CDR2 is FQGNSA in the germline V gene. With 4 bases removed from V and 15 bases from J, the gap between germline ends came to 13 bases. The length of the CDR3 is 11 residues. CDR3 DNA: TGTGCCAGCAGCTCTCGGGACAAGTGGTTCTTC. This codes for CASSSRDKWFF.

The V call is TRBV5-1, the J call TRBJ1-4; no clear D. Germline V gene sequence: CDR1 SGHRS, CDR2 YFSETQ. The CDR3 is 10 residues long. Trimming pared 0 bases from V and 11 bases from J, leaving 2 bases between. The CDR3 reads CASSLGKLFF. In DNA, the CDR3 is TGCGCCAGCAGCTTGGGTAAACTGTTTTTT.

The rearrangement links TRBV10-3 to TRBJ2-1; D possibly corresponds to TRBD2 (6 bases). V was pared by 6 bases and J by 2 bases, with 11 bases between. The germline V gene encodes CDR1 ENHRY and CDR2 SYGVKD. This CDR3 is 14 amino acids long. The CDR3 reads CAISPGVTYNEQFF. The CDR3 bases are TGTGCCATCAGCCCGGGAGTCACCTACAATGAGCAGTTCTTC.